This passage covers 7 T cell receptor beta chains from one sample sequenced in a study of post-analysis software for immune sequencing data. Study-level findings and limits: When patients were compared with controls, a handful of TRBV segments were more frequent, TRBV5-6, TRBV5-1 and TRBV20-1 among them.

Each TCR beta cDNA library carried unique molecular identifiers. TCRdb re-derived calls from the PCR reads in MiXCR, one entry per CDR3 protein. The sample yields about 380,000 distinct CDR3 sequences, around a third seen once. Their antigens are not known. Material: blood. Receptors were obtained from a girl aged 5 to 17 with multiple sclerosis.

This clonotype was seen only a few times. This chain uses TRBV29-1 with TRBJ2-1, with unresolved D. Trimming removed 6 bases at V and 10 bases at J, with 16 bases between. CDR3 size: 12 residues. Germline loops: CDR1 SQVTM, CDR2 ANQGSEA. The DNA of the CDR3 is TGCAGCGTCGCCGCCCTACTCGAAGAGCAGTTCTTC. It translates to CSVAALLEEQFF.

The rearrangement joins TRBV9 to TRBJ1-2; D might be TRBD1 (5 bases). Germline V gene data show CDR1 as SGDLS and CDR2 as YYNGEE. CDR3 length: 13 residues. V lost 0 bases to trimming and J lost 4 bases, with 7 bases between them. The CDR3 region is CASSVGGSYGYTF. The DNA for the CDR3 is TGTGCCAGCAGCGTAGGGGGCAGCTATGGCTACACCTTC. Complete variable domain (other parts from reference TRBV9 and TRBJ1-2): DSGVTQTPKHLITATGQRVTLRCSPRSGDLSVYWYQQSLDQGLQFLIQYYNGEERAKGNILERFSAQQFPDLHSELNLSSLELGDSALYFCASSVGGSYGYTFGSGTRLTVV.

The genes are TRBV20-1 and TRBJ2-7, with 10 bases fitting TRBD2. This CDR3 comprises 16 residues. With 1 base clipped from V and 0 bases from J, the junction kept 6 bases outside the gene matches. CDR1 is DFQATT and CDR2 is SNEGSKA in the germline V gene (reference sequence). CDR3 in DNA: TGCAGTGCTAGAGTTAGCGGGGGGCTCTACTCCTACGAGCAGTACTTC. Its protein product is CSARVSGGLYSYEQYF.

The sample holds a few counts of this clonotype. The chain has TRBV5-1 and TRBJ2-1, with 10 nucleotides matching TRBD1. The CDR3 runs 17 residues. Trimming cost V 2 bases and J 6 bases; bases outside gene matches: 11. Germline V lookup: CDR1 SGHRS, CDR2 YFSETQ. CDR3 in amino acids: CASSLSFGDRGPNEQFF. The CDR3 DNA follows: TGCGCCAGCAGCTTAAGTTTTGGGGACAGGGGCCCCAATGAGCAGTTCTTC.

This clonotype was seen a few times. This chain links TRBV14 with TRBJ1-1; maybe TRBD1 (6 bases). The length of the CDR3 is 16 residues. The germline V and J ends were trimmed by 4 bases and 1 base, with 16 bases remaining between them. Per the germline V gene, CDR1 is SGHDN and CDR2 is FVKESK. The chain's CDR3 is CASSPKLRGGNTEAFF. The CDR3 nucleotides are TGTGCCAGCAGCCCCAAACTCAGGGGTGGGAACACTGAAGCTTTCTTT.

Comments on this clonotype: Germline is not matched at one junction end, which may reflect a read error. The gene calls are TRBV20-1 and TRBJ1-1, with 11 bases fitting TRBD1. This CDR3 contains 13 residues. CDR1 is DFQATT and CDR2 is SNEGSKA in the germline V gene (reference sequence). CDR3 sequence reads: CSVRGTGGTEAFF. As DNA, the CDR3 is TGCAGTGTTAGAGGGACAGGGGGGACTGAAGCTTTCTTT.

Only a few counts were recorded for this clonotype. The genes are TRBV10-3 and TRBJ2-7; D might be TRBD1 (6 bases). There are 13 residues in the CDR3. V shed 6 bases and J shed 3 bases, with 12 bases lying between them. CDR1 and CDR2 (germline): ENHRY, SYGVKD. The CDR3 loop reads CAISPGQYYEQYF. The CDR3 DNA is TGTGCCATCAGCCCGGGACAATACTACGAGCAGTACTTC.